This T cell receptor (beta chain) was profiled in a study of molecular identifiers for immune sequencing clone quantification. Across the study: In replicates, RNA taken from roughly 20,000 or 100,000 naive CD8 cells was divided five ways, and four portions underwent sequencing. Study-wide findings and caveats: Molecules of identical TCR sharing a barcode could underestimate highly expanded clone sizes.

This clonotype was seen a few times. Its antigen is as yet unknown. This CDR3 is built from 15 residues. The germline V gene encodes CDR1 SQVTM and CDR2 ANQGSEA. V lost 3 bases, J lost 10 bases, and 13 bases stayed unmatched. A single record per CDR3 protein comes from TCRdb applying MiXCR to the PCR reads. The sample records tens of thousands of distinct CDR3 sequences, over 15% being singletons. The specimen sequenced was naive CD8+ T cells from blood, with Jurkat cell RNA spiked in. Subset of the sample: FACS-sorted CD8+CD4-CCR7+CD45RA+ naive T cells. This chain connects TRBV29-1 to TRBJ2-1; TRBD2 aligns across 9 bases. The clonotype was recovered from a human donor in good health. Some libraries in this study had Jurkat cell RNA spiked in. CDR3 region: CSVDLAGVEGGEQFF. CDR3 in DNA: TGCAGCGTTGATTTAGCGGGAGTAGAGGGTGGGGAGCAGTTCTTC.